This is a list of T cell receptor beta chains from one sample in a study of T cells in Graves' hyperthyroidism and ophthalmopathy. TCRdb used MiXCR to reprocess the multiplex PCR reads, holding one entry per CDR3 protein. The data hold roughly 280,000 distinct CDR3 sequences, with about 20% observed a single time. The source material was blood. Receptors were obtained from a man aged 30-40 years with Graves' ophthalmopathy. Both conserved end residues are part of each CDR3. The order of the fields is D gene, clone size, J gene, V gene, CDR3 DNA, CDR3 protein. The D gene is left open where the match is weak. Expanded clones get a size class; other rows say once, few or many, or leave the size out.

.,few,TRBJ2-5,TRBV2,TGTGCCAGCAGTGATGGGGGAGGGGACAGACATTTACAGTACTTC,CASSDGGGDRHLQYF
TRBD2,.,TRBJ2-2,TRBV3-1,TGTGCCAGCAGCCTCGGACTAGCGGGAGGAGCCGGGGAGCTGTTTTTT,CASSLGLAGGAGELFF
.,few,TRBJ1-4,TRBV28,TGTGCCAGCAGTTTAGAGGGAACTAATGAAAAACTGTTTTTT,CASSLEGTNEKLFF
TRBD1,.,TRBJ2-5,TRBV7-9,TGTGCCAGCAGCTTAGACAGGGGAGTGCAGACCCAGTACTTC,CASSLDRGVQTQYF
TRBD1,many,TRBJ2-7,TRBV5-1,TGCGCCAGCAGCACCGGGACAGAATACGAGCAGTACTTC,CASSTGTEYEQYF
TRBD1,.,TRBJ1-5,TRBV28,TGTGCCAGCAGTGGGTCTTGGACAGGGGGCAATCAGCCCCAGCATTTT,CASSGSWTGGNQPQHF
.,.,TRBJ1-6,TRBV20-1,TGCAGTGCTAGCCGGGGTCTTAATTCACCCCTCCACTTT,CSASRGLNSPLHF
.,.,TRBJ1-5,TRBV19,TGTGCCAGTAGTATAGTGTACAGGGCGTCTAATAGCAATCAGCCCCAGCATTTT,CASSIVYRASNSNQPQHF
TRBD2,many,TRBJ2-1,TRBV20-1,TGCAGTGCTAGAGATCAACTAGCGGCCCTATCCTACAATGAGCAGTTCTTC,CSARDQLAALSYNEQFF
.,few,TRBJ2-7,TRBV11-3,TGTGCCAGCAGCCATACAGGGTTTTCCCCTTACGAGCAGTACTTC,CASSHTGFSPYEQYF
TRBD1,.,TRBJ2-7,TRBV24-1,TGTGCCACCAGGGGACAGGGCCACGAGCAGTACTTC,CATRGQGHEQYF
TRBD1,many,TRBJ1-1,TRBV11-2,TGTGCCAGCAGCCCAGGGGGGGCTCCGAACACTGAAGCTTTCTTT,CASSPGGAPNTEAFF
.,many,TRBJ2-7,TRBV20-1,TGCAGTGCTGTCCTTAGCGGTGCCTACGAGCAGTACTTC,CSAVLSGAYEQYF
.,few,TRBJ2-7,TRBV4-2,TGTGCCAGCAGCCAAGAAAGGGGACCCACCTACGAGCAGTACTTC,CASSQERGPTYEQYF
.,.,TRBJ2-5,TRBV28,TGTGCCAGCAGCTCCCCCCATGAGACCCAGTACTTC,CASSSPHETQYF
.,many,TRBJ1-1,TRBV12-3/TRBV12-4,TGTGCCAGCAGTCCGACAGGTCTGAACACTGAAGCTTTCTTT,CASSPTGLNTEAFF
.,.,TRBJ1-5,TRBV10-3,TGTGCCATCAGTGAGTCGAAACCTCAGCCCCAGCATTTT,CAISESKPQPQHF
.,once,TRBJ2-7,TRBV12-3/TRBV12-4,TGTGCCAGCAGTTTATCCTCCTATTCCTCCTACGAGCAGTACTTC,CASSLSSYSSYEQYF
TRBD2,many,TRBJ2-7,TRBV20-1,TGCAGTGCTACCAGAACTAGCGGGAGGGGCGAGCAGTACTTC,CSATRTSGRGEQYF